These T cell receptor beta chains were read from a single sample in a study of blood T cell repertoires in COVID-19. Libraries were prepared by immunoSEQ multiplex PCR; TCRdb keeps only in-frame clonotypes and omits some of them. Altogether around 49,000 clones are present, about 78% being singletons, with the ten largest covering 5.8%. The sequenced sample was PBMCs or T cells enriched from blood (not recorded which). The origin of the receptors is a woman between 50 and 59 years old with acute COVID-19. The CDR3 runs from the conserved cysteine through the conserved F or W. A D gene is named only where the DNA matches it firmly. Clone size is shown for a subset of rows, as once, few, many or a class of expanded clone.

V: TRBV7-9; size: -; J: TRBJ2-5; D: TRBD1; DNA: TGTGCCAGCAGCCCGAGTTCCGGGACAGGGCGACACGAAGAGACCCAGTACTTC; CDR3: CASSPSSGTGRHEETQYF
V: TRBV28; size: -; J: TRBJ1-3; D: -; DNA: TGTGCCAGCAGCTTCGGGGGTGTCTCTGGAAACACCATATATTTT; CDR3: CASSFGGVSGNTIYF
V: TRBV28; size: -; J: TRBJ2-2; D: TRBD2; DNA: TGTGCCAGCAGTTTATATGACAGCGGGAGCACCGGGGAGCTGTTTTTT; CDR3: CASSLYDSGSTGELFF
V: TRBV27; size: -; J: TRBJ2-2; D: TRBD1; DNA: TGTGCCAGCAGTTGGGACAGCGCAAACACCGGGGAGCTGTTTTTT; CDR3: CASSWDSANTGELFF
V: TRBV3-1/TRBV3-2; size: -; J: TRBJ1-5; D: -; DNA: TGTGCCAGCAGCCAAGCCCCGGGTCAGCCCCAGCATTTT; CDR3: CASSQAPGQPQHF
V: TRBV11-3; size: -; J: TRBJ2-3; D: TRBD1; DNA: TGTGCCAGCAGCTCAGGGGGCGCAGATACGCAGTATTTT; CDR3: CASSSGGADTQYF
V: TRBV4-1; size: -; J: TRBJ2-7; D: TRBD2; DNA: TGCGCCAGCAGCCAAGAGCCAGCGGGAGTCCTCTACGAGCAGTACTTC; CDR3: CASSQEPAGVLYEQYF
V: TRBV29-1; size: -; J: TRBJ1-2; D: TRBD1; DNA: TGCAGCGTCCTCAAGGGACAGGGGGGTCAACGCTATGGCTACACCTTC; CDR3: CSVLKGQGGQRYGYTF
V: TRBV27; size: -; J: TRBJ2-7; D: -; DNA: TGTGCCAGCAGTTTTTCGGGGTACGAGCAGTACTTC; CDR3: CASSFSGYEQYF
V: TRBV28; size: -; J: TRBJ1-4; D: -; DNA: TGTGCCAGCAGCCAAAGAACTACAACTAATGAAAAACTGTTTTTT; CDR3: CASSQRTTTNEKLFF
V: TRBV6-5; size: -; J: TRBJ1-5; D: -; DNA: TGTGCCAGTCACCGAGGGGGTGATCAGCCCCAGCATTTT; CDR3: CASHRGGDQPQHF
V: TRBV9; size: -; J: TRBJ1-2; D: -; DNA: TGTGCCAGCAGCGTAATCCGCGGCGGCTACACCTTC; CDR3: CASSVIRGGYTF
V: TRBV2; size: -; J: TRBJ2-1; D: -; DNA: TGTGCCAGCAGTGAACAGGGAATCAAAGCCTACAATGAGCAGTTCTTC; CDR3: CASSEQGIKAYNEQFF
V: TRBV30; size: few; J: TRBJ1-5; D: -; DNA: TGTGCCTGGGGGTCCGGACAGTTCAATCAGCCCCAGCATTTT; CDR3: CAWGSGQFNQPQHF
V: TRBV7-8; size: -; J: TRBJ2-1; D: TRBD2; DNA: TGTGCCAGCAGCACTAGCGGGGGAAGCTCCTACAATGAGCAGTTCTTC; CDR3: CASSTSGGSSYNEQFF
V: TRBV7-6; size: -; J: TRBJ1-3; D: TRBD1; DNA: TGTGCCAGCAGCTTAACAGGGGGCTCTGGAAACACCATATATTTT; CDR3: CASSLTGGSGNTIYF
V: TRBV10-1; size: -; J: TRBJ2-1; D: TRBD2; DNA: TGCGCCAGCAGTGATTCCCTAGCGGGGGGCCAATACAATGAGCAGTTCTTC; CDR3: CASSDSLAGGQYNEQFF
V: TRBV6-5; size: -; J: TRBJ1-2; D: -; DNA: TGTGCCAGCAGTTCCCCGGGGAGCTCTAACTATGGCTACACCTTC; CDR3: CASSSPGSSNYGYTF
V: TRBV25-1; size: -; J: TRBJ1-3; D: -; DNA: TGTGCCAGCAACCACCCCACAGGACAAAGAGGAAACACCATATATTTT; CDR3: CASNHPTGQRGNTIYF
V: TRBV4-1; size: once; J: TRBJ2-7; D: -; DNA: TGCGCCAGCAGCCAACCGGGACGGCGGGGCGAGCAGTACTTC; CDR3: CASSQPGRRGEQYF
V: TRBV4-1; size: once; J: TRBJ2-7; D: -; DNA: TGCGCCAGCAGCCAAAGGGGTATGTACGAGCAGTACTTC; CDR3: CASSQRGMYEQYF
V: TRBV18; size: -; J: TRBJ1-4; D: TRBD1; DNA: TGTGCCAGCTCGCCTGGGACAGGGGAGAAACTGTTTTTT; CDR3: CASSPGTGEKLFF
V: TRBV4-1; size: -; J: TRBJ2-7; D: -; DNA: TGCGCCAGCAGCCAGAGGGTCAGTGGAAGCTCCTACGAGCAGTACTTC; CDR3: CASSQRVSGSSYEQYF
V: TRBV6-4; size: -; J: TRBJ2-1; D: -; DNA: TGTGCCAGCAGACAGGACAGTTACAATGAGCAGTTCTTC; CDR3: CASRQDSYNEQFF
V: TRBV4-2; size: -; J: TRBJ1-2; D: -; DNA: TGTGCCAGCAGCCAAGATCTTACATATGGCTACACCTTC; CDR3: CASSQDLTYGYTF
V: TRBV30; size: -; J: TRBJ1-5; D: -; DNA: TGTGCCTGGGGATCGAATCAGCCCCAGCATTTT; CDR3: CAWGSNQPQHF
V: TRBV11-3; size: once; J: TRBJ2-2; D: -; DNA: TGTGCCAGCAGCCCCGGACATCCCCGCACCGGGGAGCTGTTTTTT; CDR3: CASSPGHPRTGELFF
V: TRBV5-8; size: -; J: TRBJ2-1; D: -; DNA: TGTGCCAGCAGTTCGTGGGGGGCCTACAATGAGCAGTTCTTC; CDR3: CASSSWGAYNEQFF
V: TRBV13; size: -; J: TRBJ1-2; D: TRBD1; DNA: TGTGCCAGCAGCTCCGCAGACAGGGTGTCTGGCTACACCTTC; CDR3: CASSSADRVSGYTF
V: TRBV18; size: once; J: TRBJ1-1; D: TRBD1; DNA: TGTGCCAGCTCACCACCTGGGACAGAGGATAATGAAGCTTTCTTT; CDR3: CASSPPGTEDNEAFF
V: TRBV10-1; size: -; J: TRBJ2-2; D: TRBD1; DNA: TGCGCCAGCACCTCGTCCCGGACAGGGACTGGGGAGCTGTTTTTT; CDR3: CASTSSRTGTGELFF
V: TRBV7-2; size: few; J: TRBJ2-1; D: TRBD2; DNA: TGTGCCAGCAGCTCCCCGGGGGGGCCTGCGATTGAGCAGTTCTTC; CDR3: CASSSPGGPAIEQFF
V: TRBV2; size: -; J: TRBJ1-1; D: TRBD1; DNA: TGTGCCAGCCTACCGACAGGGTCGGGTGAAGCTTTCTTT; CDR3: CASLPTGSGEAFF
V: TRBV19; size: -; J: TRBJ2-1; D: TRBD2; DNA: TGTGCCAGTAGTAACTATCTCACTAGCGGGGGTTCCTACAATGAGCAGTTCTTC; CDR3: CASSNYLTSGGSYNEQFF
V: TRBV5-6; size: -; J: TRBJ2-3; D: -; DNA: TGTGCCAGCAGCTTGCTCACTAGCCTCACAGATACGCAGTATTTT; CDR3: CASSLLTSLTDTQYF
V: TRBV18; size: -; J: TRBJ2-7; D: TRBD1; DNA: TGTGCCAGCTCATCCGGGACAGGGGTTTTGCAGCAGTACTTC; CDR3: CASSSGTGVLQQYF
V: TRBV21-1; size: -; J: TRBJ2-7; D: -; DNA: TGTGCCAGCAGCAAAGGAGGGGGGGGGCAGATACTCTACGAGCAGTACTTC; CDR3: CASSKGGGGQILYEQYF
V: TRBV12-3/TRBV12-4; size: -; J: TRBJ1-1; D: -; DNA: TGTGCCAGCAGTTTTCAGGTGAACACTGAAGCTTTCTTT; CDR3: CASSFQVNTEAFF
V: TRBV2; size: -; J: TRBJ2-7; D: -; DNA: TGTGCCAGCAAAGTAACAGGGAGCTCCTACGAGCAGTACTTC; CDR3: CASKVTGSSYEQYF
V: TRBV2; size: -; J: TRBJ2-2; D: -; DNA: TGTGCCAGCAGTGAAGGGCCCCGGAGGGGCACCGGGGAGCTGTTTTTT; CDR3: CASSEGPRRGTGELFF
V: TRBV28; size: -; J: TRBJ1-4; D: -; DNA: TGTGCCAGCGGACCGACCCGCCAGGGCAGGGAAAAACTGTTTTTT; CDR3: CASGPTRQGREKLFF
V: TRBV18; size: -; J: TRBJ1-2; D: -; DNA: TGTGCCAGCTCCACAATGGCAGGGCGCTATGGCTACACCTTC; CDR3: CASSTMAGRYGYTF
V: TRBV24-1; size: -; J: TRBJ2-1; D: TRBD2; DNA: TGTGCCACCAGTGACGCTGGGACTAGCGGGGGAGAGAGCTCCTACAATGAGCAGTTCTTC; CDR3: CATSDAGTSGGESSYNEQFF
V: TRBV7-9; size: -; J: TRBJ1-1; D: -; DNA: TGTGCCAGCAGCTTTGGGCCCACTGAAGCTTTCTTT; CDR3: CASSFGPTEAFF
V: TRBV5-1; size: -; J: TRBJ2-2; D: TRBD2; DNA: TGCGCCAGCAGCTGGACTAGCGGGGTTCACACCGGGGAGCTGTTTTTT; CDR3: CASSWTSGVHTGELFF
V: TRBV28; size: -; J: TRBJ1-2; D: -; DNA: TGTGCCAGCAGTTTAAAGTGGGCAGGGAACTATGGCTACACCTTC; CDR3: CASSLKWAGNYGYTF
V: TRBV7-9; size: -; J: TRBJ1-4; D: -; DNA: TGTGCCAGCAGCTTAGCGAAGGGGATGGGTGAAAAACTGTTTTTT; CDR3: CASSLAKGMGEKLFF